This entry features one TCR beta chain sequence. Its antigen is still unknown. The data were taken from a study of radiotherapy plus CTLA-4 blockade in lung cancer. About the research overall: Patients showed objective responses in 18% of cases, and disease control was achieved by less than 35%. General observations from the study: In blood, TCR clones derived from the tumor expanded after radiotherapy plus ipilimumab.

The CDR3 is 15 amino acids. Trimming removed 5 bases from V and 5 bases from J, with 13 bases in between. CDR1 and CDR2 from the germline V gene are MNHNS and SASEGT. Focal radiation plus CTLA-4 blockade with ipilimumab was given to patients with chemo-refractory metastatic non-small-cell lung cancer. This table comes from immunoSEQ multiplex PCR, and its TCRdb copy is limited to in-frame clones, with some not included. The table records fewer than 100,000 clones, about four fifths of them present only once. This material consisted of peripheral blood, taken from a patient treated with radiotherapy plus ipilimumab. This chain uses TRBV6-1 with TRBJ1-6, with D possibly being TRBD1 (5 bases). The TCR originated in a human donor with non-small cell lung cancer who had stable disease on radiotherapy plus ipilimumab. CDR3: CASSIQGGDNSPLHF. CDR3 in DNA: TGTGCCAGCAGTATCCAGGGTGGTGATAATTCACCCCTCCACTTT.